The next 4 T cell receptor beta chains were all read from a single sample in a study of shared clonotypes between healthy human individuals. The protocol was immunoSEQ multiplex PCR, while the TCRdb copy is restricted to in-frame clones and leaves out a portion. The table records some 1,100,000 clones, around 78% of them present only once. Material for sequencing was memory CD4+ T cells from PBMCs. Subset here: CD45RA-negative fraction. These receptors were collected from a man between 18 and 35 years old in good health. Some clones in this sample may be carry-over from other donors' samples.

The J gene is TRBJ2-5, the V gene TRBV4-1; TRBD1 agrees at 8 bases. The V and J ends lost 0 bases and 5 bases, in that order; junction bases with no gene match: 11. Looked up from germline, CDR1 is MGHRA and CDR2 is YSYEKL. The CDR3 loop spans 17 amino acids. In nucleotides, the CDR3 is TGCGCCAGCAGCCAAGATCCCCATGGCAGGGGGCCGGAGACCCAGTACTTC. Encoded protein: CASSQDPHGRGPETQYF.

The chain is built from TRBV2 and TRBJ2-5; no clear D. Trimming cost V 8 bases and J 0 bases, with 7 bases left between them. The CDR3 covers 12 residues. CDR1 SNHLY and CDR2 FYNNEI come from the germline V gene. This CDR3 reads CASGRNQETQYF. Here the CDR3 DNA reads TGTGCCAGCGGCCGAAACCAAGAGACCCAGTACTTC.

The chain couples TRBV19 to TRBJ1-2; D ambiguous. CDR3 length: 14 residues. The germline gives CDR1 LNHDA, CDR2 SQIVND (reference sequence). Trimming stripped 2 bases from V and 4 bases from J, with 11 bases between. The CDR3 DNA reads as TGTGCCAGTAGTATACTCCGGGCGGGCTATGGCTACACCTTC. This encodes CASSILRAGYGYTF. The entire variable domain, with the rest obtained from reference TRBV19 and TRBJ1-2, is as follows: DGGITQSPKYLFRKEGQNVTLSCEQNLNHDAMYWYRQDPGQGLRLIYYSQIVNDFQKGDIAEGYSVSREKKESFPLTVTSAQKNPTAFYLCASSILRAGYGYTFGSGTRLTVV.

This sequence joins TRBV7-3 and TRBJ1-1; D is unresolved. From germline, CDR1 is SGHTA and CDR2 FQGTGA. Deletions cut 2 bases from V and 5 bases from J, with 9 bases between. This CDR3 is 13 amino acids long. The CDR3: CASSLYGNTEAFF. The CDR3 coding sequence is TGTGCCAGCAGCTTATATGGCAATACTGAAGCTTTCTTT.